This is a list of T cell receptor beta chains from one sample in a study of blood T cell repertoires in COVID-19. Here immunoSEQ multiplex PCR was the method, and the copy in TCRdb shows in-frame clones only, minus some. The table has a few hundred thousand clones, about 91% seen once. Sequenced input: PBMCs or T cells enriched from blood (not recorded which). These receptor sequences come from a middle-aged woman who had recovered from COVID-19. Each CDR3 is given with its conserved first and last residue. The D gene is left open where the match is weak. Where a row states a size, it is once, few, many or the class of an expanded clone; other rows omit it.

TRBV21-1	.	.	TRBJ1-5	TGTGCCACCGAGAATCAGCCCCAGCATTTT	CATENQPQHF
TRBV13	.	TRBD2	TRBJ2-1	TGTGCCAGCAGCCGTCCCCGACTAGCGGGATTTTATGAGCAGTTCTTC	CASSRPRLAGFYEQFF
TRBV7-9	.	.	TRBJ2-7	TGTGCCAGCAGGGCCGGGGCTAGCGTCAACTACGAGCAGTACTTC	CASRAGASVNYEQYF
TRBV13	.	.	TRBJ1-3	TGTGCCAGCAGCGGTCAGGGGAAATCTGGAAACACCATATATTTT	CASSGQGKSGNTIYF
TRBV4-1	.	.	TRBJ1-3	TGCGCCAGCAGCCAAGTTGGTGTAGGGAGAGGAAACACCATATATTTT	CASSQVGVGRGNTIYF
TRBV24-1	.	TRBD1	TRBJ2-2	TGTGCCACCAGTGATTTGCATTGGGCAGGGGGCATCGGGGAGCTGTTTTTT	CATSDLHWAGGIGELFF
TRBV7-9	.	.	TRBJ1-3	TGTGCCAGCAGCTTAAGACAGACCGGATTCCCTGGAAACACCATATATTTT	CASSLRQTGFPGNTIYF
TRBV6-5	.	TRBD2	TRBJ2-5	TGTGCCAGCAGTTACCAGCGGGGTTTGAGGGAGACCCAGTACTTC	CASSYQRGLRETQYF
TRBV11-3	.	TRBD2	TRBJ2-7	TGTGCCAGCCTTCGGGACGATAGCGGGAGTTACGAGCAGTACTTC	CASLRDDSGSYEQYF
TRBV28	once	.	TRBJ2-2	TGTGCCAGCAGTTTAGACACGAACACCGGGGAGCTGTTTTTT	CASSLDTNTGELFF
TRBV11-2	.	TRBD2	TRBJ2-2	TGTGCCAGCAGCCGACTAGCGGGAGGAGGGACCGGGGAGCTGTTTTTT	CASSRLAGGGTGELFF
TRBV28	.	TRBD2	TRBJ2-3	TGTGCCAGCACTTCGGTAGAAGGGACTAGCCCCACGAATACGCAGTATTTT	CASTSVEGTSPTNTQYF
TRBV5-6	.	.	TRBJ1-1	TGTGCCAGCAGCTCCTTCTACACTGAAGCTTTCTTT	CASSSFYTEAFF
TRBV19	.	.	TRBJ2-1	TGTGCCAGTAGTAAGAGCAATGAGCAGTTCTTC	CASSKSNEQFF
TRBV24-1	.	.	TRBJ2-7	TGTGCCACCAGTTGGGCCCGTGCCTACGAGCAGTACTTC	CATSWARAYEQYF
TRBV21-1	.	.	TRBJ1-1	TGTGCCAGCAGCGAGGACAGGGGGAAATCTGAAGCTTTCTTT	CASSEDRGKSEAFF
TRBV7-8	.	.	TRBJ1-2	TGTGCCAGCAGCTTAGCGCGGGACTTGCACTATGGCTACACCTTC	CASSLARDLHYGYTF
TRBV27	.	.	TRBJ2-7	TGTGCCTGCCTGAGAGGCCCGGGGGAGCAGTACTTC	CACLRGPGEQYF
TRBV30	.	.	TRBJ2-3	TGTGCCTGGAGTATCGACAGGCGATACACAGATACGCAGTATTTT	CAWSIDRRYTDTQYF
TRBV28	.	.	TRBJ1-5	TGTGCCAGCAGATATCCCTCCCACCACCGGAGGGATCAGCCCCAGCATTTT	CASRYPSHHRRDQPQHF
TRBV28	.	TRBD1	TRBJ1-1	TGTGCCAGCAGTTTATACCACAGGGGATCGGACACTGAAGCTTTCTTT	CASSLYHRGSDTEAFF
TRBV28	.	TRBD1	TRBJ1-2	TGTGCCAGCACTCTAGGGGCAGGGGGCGGCTATGGCTACACCTTC	CASTLGAGGGYGYTF
TRBV11-1	.	TRBD2	TRBJ2-1	TGTGCCAGCAGCTTAGTACTAGCGGGAGGGGTCAATGAGCAGTTCTTC	CASSLVLAGGVNEQFF
TRBV30	.	.	TRBJ1-5	TGTGCCTGGACTGGGCAGGGCAATCAGCCCCAGCATTTT	CAWTGQGNQPQHF
TRBV3-1/TRBV3-2	once	TRBD1	TRBJ2-7	TGTGCCAGTAACTTTTGGTCGGGACAGGGGGCGGGCGAGCAGTACTTC	CASNFWSGQGAGEQYF
TRBV14	.	TRBD2	TRBJ2-7	TGTGCCAGCAGCCAAGCACATTTCCCCCTAGCGGGTGATACCTACGAGCAGTACTTC	CASSQAHFPLAGDTYEQYF
TRBV27	.	.	TRBJ1-6	TGTGCCAGCAGTTTAGGGCAGGGTAATTCACCCCTCCACTTT	CASSLGQGNSPLHF
TRBV5-4	.	.	TRBJ1-2	TGTGCCAGCAGCGCTTGGATCTCGCGGGGGACAACGTATGGGTATGGCTACACCTTC	CASSAWISRGTTYGYGYTF
TRBV28	.	.	TRBJ1-4	TGTGCCAGCAGGGGGGCAGGCGGAAATGAAAAACTGTTTTTT	CASRGAGGNEKLFF
TRBV6-5	.	TRBD1	TRBJ1-5	TGTGCCACGGGACAGGGAATTATGTATTTT	CATGQGIMYF
TRBV7-2	.	.	TRBJ1-3	TGTGCCAGCAGATCAGACTCGGGAAGTCCGGGAAACACCATATATTTT	CASRSDSGSPGNTIYF
TRBV9	.	TRBD1	TRBJ1-4	TGTGCCAGCAGCCTCGGGACAGGGAATGAAAAACTGTTTTTT	CASSLGTGNEKLFF
TRBV5-1	.	.	TRBJ2-7	TGCGCCAGCAACCAGGAGGCTGACGGGAAGCAGTACTTC	CASNQEADGKQYF
TRBV4-3	.	TRBD1	TRBJ1-3	TGCGCCAGCAGCCAAGATGTAGGGACAGGGAATGGAAACACCATATATTTT	CASSQDVGTGNGNTIYF
TRBV5-4	.	.	TRBJ2-7	TGTGCCAGCAGCTTGGGCGGGTCGATTTCCTACGAGCAGTACTTC	CASSLGGSISYEQYF
TRBV6-1	.	.	TRBJ2-3	TGTGCCAGCAGTGATGGGGGGTTACGCCAGGTAGATACGCAGTATTTT	CASSDGGLRQVDTQYF
TRBV21-1	.	.	TRBJ2-1	TGTGCCAGCAGCAAGAGGCTAGCGGGGGGCTACAATGAGCAGTTCTTC	CASSKRLAGGYNEQFF
TRBV6-5	.	TRBD2	TRBJ2-5	TGTGCCAGCAGTTACCTAGCGGGGGGTGAGACCCAGTACTTC	CASSYLAGGETQYF
TRBV28	once	.	TRBJ1-2	TGTGCCAGCGCCCCCACCCCGGCGGGGGATGGCTACACCTTC	CASAPTPAGDGYTF
TRBV7-9	.	.	TRBJ1-3	TGTGCCAGCAGCTTAAAGTGGGGGCGCGGAAACACCATATATTTT	CASSLKWGRGNTIYF
TRBV6-5	.	TRBD2	TRBJ2-7	TGTGCCAGCAGTACGACTAGCGGGAGCAACGACGAGCAGTACTTC	CASSTTSGSNDEQYF
TRBV5-4	.	.	TRBJ1-3	TGTGCCAGCAGCTTCAACGGGGGATTTTTCTCTGGAAACACCATATATTTT	CASSFNGGFFSGNTIYF
TRBV7-2	.	.	TRBJ1-4	TGTGCCAGCAGCACTAGGGCTGAAAAACTGTTTTTT	CASSTRAEKLFF
TRBV5-1	.	TRBD1	TRBJ1-2	TGCGCCAGCAGCCTGGGACAGATACTTAACTATGGCTACACCTTC	CASSLGQILNYGYTF
TRBV18	.	TRBD1	TRBJ2-1	TGTGCCAGCTCACCACCAGGAGACAGGGAACGCAATGAGCAGTTCTTC	CASSPPGDRERNEQFF
TRBV11-3	.	TRBD1	TRBJ2-7	TGTGCCAGCAGCTTTGGGACAGGGAACGAGCAGTACTTC	CASSFGTGNEQYF
TRBV5-8	.	TRBD1	TRBJ2-7	TGTGCCAGCAGGAAGACAGGGGCCGGCTCCTACGAGCAGTACTTC	CASRKTGAGSYEQYF
TRBV2	once	.	TRBJ2-1	TGTGCCAGCAGCCCCGACAGTGGCAATGAGCAGTTCTTC	CASSPDSGNEQFF
TRBV7-2	.	.	TRBJ2-7	TGTGCCAGCAGCTTAGGGCGGGGTACCTACGAGCAGTACTTC	CASSLGRGTYEQYF
TRBV14	.	.	TRBJ2-1	TGTGCCAGCAGCCCAGACAGCTACAATGAGCAGTTCTTC	CASSPDSYNEQFF